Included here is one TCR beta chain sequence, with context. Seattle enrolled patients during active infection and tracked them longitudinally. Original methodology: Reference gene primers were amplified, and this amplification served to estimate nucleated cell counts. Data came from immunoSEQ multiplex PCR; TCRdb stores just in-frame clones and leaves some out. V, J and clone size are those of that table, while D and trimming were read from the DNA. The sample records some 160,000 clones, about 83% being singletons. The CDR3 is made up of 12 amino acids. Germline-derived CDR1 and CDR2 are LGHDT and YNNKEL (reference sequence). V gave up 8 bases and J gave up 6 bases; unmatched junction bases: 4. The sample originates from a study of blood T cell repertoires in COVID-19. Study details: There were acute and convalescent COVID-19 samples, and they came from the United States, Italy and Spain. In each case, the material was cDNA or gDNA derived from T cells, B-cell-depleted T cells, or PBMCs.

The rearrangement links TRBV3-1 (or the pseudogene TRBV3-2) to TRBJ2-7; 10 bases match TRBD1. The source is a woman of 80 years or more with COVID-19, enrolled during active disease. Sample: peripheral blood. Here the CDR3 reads CASGRQGAEQYF. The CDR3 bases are TGTGCCAGCGGCCGACAGGGGGCCGAGCAGTACTTC.